This T cell receptor beta chain was obtained from a study of blood T cell repertoires in COVID-19. Study-wide background: The study drew acute and convalescent COVID-19 samples from the United States, Italy and Spain. Nucleic acid was either cDNA or gDNA, and it came from T cells, B-cell-depleted T cells, or PBMCs.

The germline gives CDR1 SEHNR, CDR2 FQNEAQ (reference sequence). Trimming left V 2 bases short and J 2 bases short, with 15 bases between. The CDR3 is made up of 16 amino acids. In the original processing: How many nucleated cells were present was estimated from reference gene primer amplification. Profiling relied on immunoSEQ multiplex PCR, and the TCRdb table lists in-frame clones only, not all of them. V and J calls and clone size are as listed in that table; D and trimming were resolved from the DNA. The sample holds more than 75,000 clones, more than 75% seen once. The receptor comes from a woman in her 70s with acute or convalescent COVID-19. The sample was peripheral blood. The chain links TRBV7-9 to TRBJ1-2; tentatively, D is TRBD1 (5 bases). The CDR3 coding sequence is TGTGCCAGCAGCTTAACAGAACTCAGGGAAAACTATGGCTACACCTTC. Its protein product is CASSLTELRENYGYTF.